The 28 T cell receptor beta chains reported below all come from one sample, sequenced in a study of blood T cell repertoires in COVID-19. Produced via immunoSEQ multiplex PCR; TCRdb's table is partial and in-frame only. The sample shows approximately 450,000 clones, 87% of them seen only once. The sequenced sample consisted of PBMCs or T cells enriched from blood (not recorded which). These TCRs come from a woman aged 18-30 years with acute COVID-19.

The CDR3, as DNA: TGTGCCAGCAGTTCTGGACGGGAAGGAGCTAATGAAAAACTGTTTTTT. Translating it yields CASSSGREGANEKLFF. This rearrangement joins TRBV27 to TRBJ1-4; no reliable D call. The CDR3 length is 16 residues. V lost 4 bases and J 3 bases, leaving 15 bases between the germline ends. The germline CDR1 and CDR2 sequences are MNHEY and SMNVEV (reference sequence).

The CDR3 is CASSPSSSQPQHF. Written as DNA, the CDR3 is TGTGCCAGCAGTCCCTCCAGTAGCCAGCCCCAGCATTTT. This sequence joins TRBV6-5 and TRBJ1-5; D is undetermined. This CDR3 is built from 13 residues. The V gene's germline CDR1 is MNHEY and CDR2 SVGAGI. V gave up 5 bases and J gave up 7 bases, with 12 bases separating them.

Details on this clone: This sample also contains other DNA sequences that code for the same CDR3. This rearrangement joins TRBV7-2 to TRBJ1-1, with TRBD1 matching over 7 bases. Per the germline V gene, CDR1 is SGHTA and CDR2 is FQGNSA. V was clipped by 1 base and J by 2 bases; unmatched bases: 1. The CDR3 length is 14 residues. CDR3 loop: CASSLDRGNTEAFF. The CDR3 nucleotides read TGTGCCAGCAGCTTAGACAGGGGCAACACTGAAGCTTTCTTT.

The chain employs TRBV30 and TRBJ2-3; D call uncertain. Per germline, CDR1 GTSNPN and CDR2 SVGIG (reference sequence). V gave up 2 bases and J gave up 0 bases, with 12 bases separating them. CDR3 size: 15 residues. For the CDR3, the DNA is TGTGCCTGGAGTCCCCTACGTGCTAGCACAGATACGCAGTATTTT. It codes for CAWSPLRASTDTQYF.

The chain employs TRBV11-3 and TRBJ2-1; possible D gene TRBD1, 5 bases. The CDR3 contains 15 residues. From germline, CDR1 is SGHNT and CDR2 YENEEA. Trimming removed 6 bases at V and 0 bases at J, with 12 bases between. The CDR3 DNA follows: TGTGCCAGCAGTTCGTACAGGAGCTCCTACAATGAGCAGTTCTTC. Its translation: CASSSYRSSYNEQFF.

The chain joins TRBV29-1 to TRBJ1-1, with 7 bases identical to TRBD1. Germline V gives CDR1 SQVTM, CDR2 ANQGSEA. The J segment lost 1 base and the V segment lost 7 bases, leaving 6 bases of the junction unmatched. CDR3 length: 13 residues. In DNA, the CDR3 is TGCAGCGATCGACAGGGCCCGAACACTGAAGCTTTCTTT. The encoded protein is CSDRQGPNTEAFF.

This clone appeared once. The genes are TRBV2 and TRBJ2-5; D call uncertain. The CDR3 loop spans 11 amino acids. V was trimmed by 4 bases and J by 11 bases, leaving 11 bases between them. Germline V gene sequence: CDR1 SNHLY, CDR2 FYNNEI. CDR3 nucleotide sequence: TGTGCCAGCAGTGCGATAAAGAGGCAGTACTTC. Amino acid sequence: CASSAIKRQYF.

This clone was counted once. A read error may account for a junction end that differs from germline. The V and J genes are TRBV20-1 and TRBJ1-1; D unresolved. The germline V gene encodes CDR1 DFQATT and CDR2 SNEGSKA (reference sequence). The CDR3 consists of 11 residues. The CDR3 DNA is TGCAGTGCTAACTTGAAAACTGAAGCTTTCTTT. This translates into CSANLKTEAFF.

The V call is TRBV7-3, the J call TRBJ1-3; possible D gene TRBD1, 5 bases. Trimming stripped 0 bases from V and 0 bases from J, with 9 bases between. Germline V lookup: CDR1 SGHTA, CDR2 FQGTGA. This CDR3 has 16 amino acids. The CDR3, as DNA: TGTGCCAGCAGCTTAACGGGGGGGATCTCTGGAAACACCATATATTTT. Its translation is CASSLTGGISGNTIYF.

V and J are TRBV10-3 and TRBJ1-5; maybe TRBD1 (5 bases). The CDR3 has 13 residues. V was trimmed by 4 bases and J by 2 bases, leaving 6 bases between them. Germline V gives CDR1 ENHRY, CDR2 SYGVKD. CDR3 loop: CAISGGGNQPQHF. CDR3 coding DNA: TGTGCCATCAGTGGGGGGGGCAATCAGCCCCAGCATTTT.

The chain employs TRBV28 and TRBJ1-1, with TRBD1 matching 7 bases. In germline, CDR1 is MDHEN, CDR2 SYDVKM. The CDR3 runs 12 residues. V trimming: 3 bases; J trimming: 10 bases; junction bases outside the gene matches: 5. CDR3 sequence reads: CASSLGTVSAFF. Here the CDR3 DNA reads TGTGCCAGCAGTTTGGGGACAGTGTCAGCTTTCTTT.

This clone occurred a few times. The gene calls are TRBV9 and TRBJ2-5, with TRBD2 matching over 8 bases. From germline, CDR1 is SGDLS and CDR2 YYNGEE. The ends lost 0 bases at V and 5 bases at J; junction bases unmatched: 9. The CDR3 covers 16 residues. The CDR3 DNA follows: TGTGCCAGCAGCGTAGCGCAAAGCGGGGGAATTGAGACCCAGTACTTC. It is translated as CASSVAQSGGIETQYF.

The V call is TRBV12-5, the J call TRBJ2-4; D ambiguous. This CDR3 has 16 residues. Germline V gives CDR1 LGHNT, CDR2 FRNRAP. V lost 2 bases to trimming and J lost 0 bases, with 11 bases between them. The DNA for the CDR3 is TGTGCTAGTGGTTTGAGCTCTTCTCTAGCCAAAAACATTCAGTACTTC. It translates to CASGLSSSLAKNIQYF.

The chain carries TRBV23-1 and TRBJ1-2; a weak D match, TRBD1 (5 bases). TRBV23-1 falls under the ORF class, with uncertain function. CDR3 length: 16 amino acids. Trimming shortened V by 0 bases and J by 3 bases, and 14 bases separated the two germline ends. The DNA of the CDR3 is TGCGCCAGCAGTCAATCGAACCGGGACTACCACTATGGCTACACCTTC. Its protein is CASSQSNRDYHYGYTF.

The rearrangement joins TRBV7-9 to TRBJ2-5; possibly TRBD1 for D (6 bases). The V gene's germline CDR1 is SEHNR and CDR2 FQNEAQ (reference sequence). The CDR3 contains 16 residues. V was cut by 0 bases and J by 2 bases, with 13 bases left in between. CDR3 bases: TGTGCCAGCAGCTTAGCGTTTGGGGGACAACAAGAGACCCAGTACTTC. Translated: CASSLAFGGQQETQYF.

J is TRBJ2-3 and V is TRBV3-1 (or the pseudogene TRBV3-2), with D hard to call. V lost 0 bases and J lost 9, with 7 bases in between. Germline values: CDR1 LGHDT, CDR2 YNNKEL (reference sequence). This CDR3 contains 12 residues. Here the CDR3 reads CASSQDSRTQYF. For the CDR3, the DNA is TGTGCCAGCAGCCAAGACTCTCGGACGCAGTATTTT.

CDR3 protein: CASSSALAGGLNEQFF. CDR3 DNA: TGCGCCAGCAGCTCGGCCCTAGCGGGGGGGCTCAATGAGCAGTTCTTC. The chain combines TRBV5-1 with TRBJ2-1; 12 bases line up with TRBD2. The length of the CDR3 is 16 residues. The V gene end was trimmed by 3 bases and the J gene end by 6 bases; junction bases not matched to a gene: 7. CDR1 and CDR2 from the germline V gene are SGHRS and YFSETQ.

This clone was picked up one time. The chain recombines TRBV4-3 with TRBJ2-5, with a tentative D call TRBD1 (6 bases). Germline V lookup: CDR1 LGHNA, CDR2 YSLEER. CDR3 length: 15 residues. V was shortened by 2 bases and J by 5 bases, with 15 bases between the two germline ends. CDR3 amino acids: CASSQQGKRGETQYF. Here the CDR3 DNA reads TGCGCCAGCAGCCAACAAGGGAAAAGGGGGGAGACCCAGTACTTC.

DNA for the CDR3: TGTGCCAGCAGACACAGGGGGCTTTTGGAGACCCAGTACTTC. It is translated as CASRHRGLLETQYF. V usage is TRBV7-2 and J usage is TRBJ2-5; 9 positions agree with TRBD1. Trimming took 6 bases from V and 5 from J; bases not matched to a gene: 7. CDR1 SGHTA and CDR2 FQGNSA come from the germline V gene. There are 14 residues in the CDR3.

The chain employs TRBV5-1 and TRBJ2-3; 9 bases line up with TRBD1. Germline V gene sequence: CDR1 SGHRS, CDR2 YFSETQ. The CDR3 totals 18 residues. J gave up 0 bases and V 0 bases, and 8 bases lay outside the gene matches. CDR3 residues: CASSLVGTGSASTDTQYF. CDR3 nucleotide sequence: TGCGCCAGCAGCTTGGTCGGGACAGGGTCCGCAAGCACAGATACGCAGTATTTT. Combining the CDR3 with reference TRBV5-1 and TRBJ2-3 gives the whole variable domain KAGVTQTPRYLIKTRGQQVTLSCSPISGHRSVSWYQQTPGQGLQFLFEYFSETQRNKGNFPGRFSGRQFSNSRSEMNVSTLELGDSALYLCASSLVGTGSASTDTQYFGPGTRLTVL.

The CDR3 protein is CASSRPGLAGDEQFF. The DNA of the CDR3 is TGTGCCAGCAGCCGGCCGGGACTAGCGGGAGATGAGCAGTTCTTC. The chain has TRBV5-4 and TRBJ2-1; 14 bases align to TRBD2. Germline V lookup: CDR1 SGHNT, CDR2 YYREEE (reference sequence). The CDR3 length is 15 residues. V lost 4 bases, J lost 8 bases, and 5 bases stayed unmatched.

This clone turned up a few times. The V gene is TRBV5-5, the J gene TRBJ1-3; D call uncertain. Germline CDR1 is SGHKS and CDR2 is YYEKEE (reference sequence). The CDR3 is 15 amino acids. The V end was cut by 4 bases, the J end by 1 base, with 12 bases between. In DNA form, the CDR3 reads TGTGCCAGCAGCCTAAGACTCCTGTCTGGAAACACCATATATTTT. Its protein product is CASSLRLLSGNTIYF. The full variable domain, completed using reference TRBV5-5 and TRBJ1-3, is DAGVTQSPTHLIKTRGQQVTLRCSPISGHKSVSWYQQVLGQGPQFIFQYYEKEERGRGNFPDRFSARQFPNYSSELNVNALLLGDSALYLCASSLRLLSGNTIYFGEGSWLTVV.

The chain uses TRBV7-9 and TRBJ2-7, with 8 bases lining up with TRBD2. From germline, CDR1 is SEHNR and CDR2 FQNEAQ (reference sequence). Trimming at V came to 4 bases and at J to 4 bases, leaving 15 bases not matched to a gene. The CDR3 runs 17 residues. CDR3: CASSSYRASGGPYEQYF. The DNA for the CDR3 is TGTGCCAGCAGCTCTTACAGGGCGTCGGGGGGGCCGTACGAGCAGTACTTC.

The chain employs TRBV24-1 and TRBJ2-1; 8 bases are a match to TRBD2. V trimming: 6 bases; J trimming: 6 bases; junction bases outside the gene matches: 9. The CDR3 loop spans 15 amino acids. Germline V gene sequence: CDR1 KGHDR, CDR2 SFDVKD. The CDR3 loop is CATSRDTGTSNEQFF. CDR3 nucleotides: TGTGCCACCAGTCGCGACACCGGGACTAGCAATGAGCAGTTCTTC.

The count of this clone is one. The chain carries TRBV7-8 and TRBJ2-1; 10 bases are a match to TRBD1. The CDR3 is 18 amino acids. CDR1 is SGHVS and CDR2 is FQNEAQ in the germline V gene. J was trimmed by 3 bases and V by 4 bases; bases with no gene match: 12. The CDR3 loop reads CASSSRLDRDRGYNEQFF. The CDR3 DNA reads as TGTGCCAGCAGCTCCCGATTGGACCGGGACAGGGGCTACAATGAGCAGTTCTTC. Based on the CDR3 plus reference TRBV7-8 and TRBJ2-1, the full variable domain is GAGVSQSPRYKVAKRGQDVALRCDPISGHVSLFWYQQALGQGPEFLTYFQNEAQLDKSGLPSDRFFAERPEGSVSTLKIQRTQQEDSAVYLCASSSRLDRDRGYNEQFFGPGTRLTVL.

CDR3 nucleotide sequence: TGTGCCAGTAGTATGCTTTTAGGGAGGCGAGAGACCCAGTACTTC. It translates to CASSMLLGRRETQYF. The J gene is TRBJ2-5, the V gene TRBV19; D is possibly TRBD2 (6 bases). Trimming cost V 3 bases and J 4 bases, with 15 bases left between them. There are 15 residues in the CDR3. CDR1 and CDR2 (germline): LNHDA, SQIVND (reference sequence).

This clone was recorded a few times. The rearrangement links TRBV14 to TRBJ2-5, with 7 bases aligning to TRBD2. V shed 1 base and J 2 bases; nucleotides not matched to a gene: 10. Germline V gives CDR1 SGHDN, CDR2 FVKESK. The CDR3 is made up of 17 amino acids. CDR3 nucleotide sequence: TGTGCCAGCAGCCAAGGTTTGGCTAGCGGCTTGCAAGAGACCCAGTACTTC. It translates to CASSQGLASGLQETQYF.

This sequence joins TRBV9 and TRBJ2-3; tentative D call: TRBD1 (6 bases). V was clipped by 5 bases and J by 0 bases, with 10 bases between them. The CDR3 runs 14 residues. Germline V gene data show CDR1 as SGDLS and CDR2 as YYNGEE. CDR3 DNA sequence: TGTGCCAGCAGGGATACAGGGAGCACAGATACGCAGTATTTT. Its protein product is CASRDTGSTDTQYF.